This is a list of T cell receptor beta chains from one sample in a study of blood T cells in healthy people across ages. TCRdb reanalysed the 5' RACE reads using MiXCR and keeps one entry per CDR3 protein. Of fewer than 1.5 million distinct CDR3 sequences listed, 42% were seen once; the top ten hold 7% to 9%. Sample: blood. All receptors come from a woman aged 18-29 years in good health. Each CDR3 is given without its conserved first and last residue. Each record gives: J gene, V gene, CDR3 protein.

>TRBJ2-1|TRBV20-1
SASHEGLAGVEQF
>TRBJ2-7|TRBV25-1
ASRVVDGLSYEQY
>TRBJ2-7|TRBV6-1
ASSRAGDIYEQY
>TRBJ1-2|TRBV15
ATSRDPTGGYT
>TRBJ2-3|TRBV10-3
AISESGSSTDTQY
>TRBJ2-7|TRBV6-1
ASATYEQY
>TRBJ2-7|TRBV5-1
ASSLGPFSSGSIYEQY
>TRBJ2-7|TRBV6-2/TRBV6-3
ASSRLAAEQY
>TRBJ1-5|TRBV4-3
ASSHTTGGLQPQH
>TRBJ2-3|TRBV2
ASPSGMEDTQY
>.|TRBV20-1
SAPPGLAGSREQY
>TRBJ2-1|TRBV5-1
ASSPSVGTSVNEQF
>TRBJ2-3|TRBV10-3
AIKGGAGNTQY
>TRBJ1-4|TRBV20-1
SARPGDRGFEKLF
>TRBJ2-1|TRBV4-1
ASSLTGLAGDLNEQF
>TRBJ1-4|TRBV20-1
SALDRVGEKLF
>TRBJ2-1|TRBV7-2
ASSLAGPSYNEQF
>TRBJ2-3|TRBV6-2/TRBV6-3
ASSSGTDTQY
>TRBJ2-4|TRBV7-2
ASSPSGKGRNIQY
>TRBJ2-5|TRBV14
ASRTSEQETQY
>TRBJ1-1|TRBV6-6
ASSYSASGYTEAF
>TRBJ2-5|TRBV5-1
ASSLAGTVAKETQY
>TRBJ2-7|TRBV12-3/TRBV12-4
ASSPRQGGLDEQY
>TRBJ1-1|TRBV20-1
SASGGRANTEAF
>TRBJ2-7|TRBV7-8
ASSLAQASGSYEQY
>TRBJ2-3|TRBV5-1
AGRRGQGTDTQY
>TRBJ1-1|TRBV6-2/TRBV6-3
ASSFNGAVNTEAF
>TRBJ2-7|TRBV28
ASTQPAGSYEQY
>TRBJ2-7|TRBV4-1
ASSRTESYEQY
>TRBJ2-3|TRBV20-1
SARDSGLAGPGYTQY
>TRBJ1-2|TRBV2
ASSEETGRPTYGYT
>TRBJ2-1|TRBV27
ASSLGLRGEQF
>TRBJ2-7|TRBV11-2
ASNRGGRSSYEQY
>TRBJ2-3|TRBV5-1
ASSLVGTSGGLRTDTQY
>TRBJ2-1|TRBV4-2
ASSQDMFGDRGNEQF
>TRBJ1-5|TRBV6-1
ASRPWTGLSGNQPQH
>TRBJ2-5|TRBV6-6
ASTLGGASRETQY
>TRBJ2-4|TRBV20-1
SVLELAKNIQY
>TRBJ2-6|TRBV18
ASSSSGLLSGANVLT
>TRBJ2-3|TRBV6-5
ASSYLSADTQY
>TRBJ2-7|TRBV6-1
ASSEGLAVIPYEQY
>TRBJ1-2|TRBV18
ASSPGRGANYGYT
>TRBJ2-1|TRBV11-3
ASSPQGQSEQF
>TRBJ2-3|TRBV20-1
SARDIIAPSTDTQY
>TRBJ2-7|TRBV20-1
SARDPLSPYEQY
>TRBJ2-1|TRBV5-1
ASSFTGTSGYNEQF
>TRBJ2-6|TRBV29-1
SVPGTGDRSGANVLT